This T cell receptor beta chain was sequenced in a study of persistence of HIV-infected CD4 T cells (dated by TCRdb to 2018 to 2021). About the full investigation: The median time participants had been on suppressive ART was about eight years. Apart from a couple of participants who underwent leukapheresis at a single time point, peripheral blood samples of up to roughly 180 mL were collected from participants at multiple time points. Anti-CD3/anti-CD28 stimulation activated a higher proportion of cells, with a lower memory fraction, than antigen stimulation. CMV- and HIV-1 Gag-responding CD4+ T cells were isolated from ART-treated individuals so that antigen-driven clonal expansion of HIV-1-infected cells could be examined. The clonality of all cells in each sorted population was measured by TCRbeta sequencing, and the clonality of infected cells was measured by proviral sequencing. For the TCR cluster analysis across participants, about 8 participants were included for CMV and more than 5 participants for Gag.

The treatment or condition tag for this specimen amounts to: suppressive antiretroviral therapy. As a nonspecific positive control representing the CD4+ T cell repertoire, the cells were stimulated with anti-CD3/anti-CD28 magnetic beads. CD4+ T cells that responded were sorted based on upregulation of both CD40 ligand and CD69. HIV-1-infected adults in whom suppressive ART had been started during chronic infection were enrolled as participants. For at least 4 years, participants had undetectable plasma HIV-1 RNA, below 50 copies/mL. To be included, participants needed a CD4+ T cell count above 400 cells/uL and a positive CMV serology. Before stimulation, PBMCs were isolated using density centrifugation and depleted of CD8+ T cells. For roughly 20 hours, CD8-depleted PBMCs were stimulated with anti-CD28/CD49d costimulation, a CD40-blocking antibody, and enfuvirtide, which was added to prevent new infections. Sorting was done on either a Beckman Coulter MoFlo Legacy or an XDP sorter, and propidium iodide was used to exclude dead cells. The QIAamp DNA Mini Kit was used for genomic DNA extraction from samples above one million cells, and the Quick-DNA Microprep Kit was used otherwise.

The paper as a whole reports these results and caveats: Within the same sorted populations, TCR oligoclonality correlated with proviral oligoclonality. Degenerate expanded CDR3beta sequences were enriched in antigen-responding cells, suggesting convergent selection of CD4+ responses to CMV and Gag. Bulk TCR analyses could not be limited to the rare CMV-responding cells that actually contained HIV-1 proviruses. TCRbeta richness in CMV- and Gag-responding cells was significantly lower than in anti-CD3/anti-CD28-responding cells; CMV-responding cells had higher oligoclonality than CD3/CD28-stimulated and Gag-responding cells. Only a small number of individuals took part in the study, and only a limited range of antigens was tested.

The immunoSEQ hsTCRB assay version 4 in survey mode was used to sequence TCRbeta repertoires from genomic DNA. For TCRbeta sequencing, genomic DNA was diluted to about 9.1 ng/uL, and up to roughly 1 ug was used per sample. The authors processed their data as follows. TCRbeta data were analyzed in ImmunoSeq Analyzer 3.0, with diversity computed on productive nucleotide rearrangements. Lower-bound TCR diversity was estimated with the improved Chao index, and clonality with the Gini coefficient using the Immunarch R package. Different nucleotide rearrangements encoding the same CDR3beta amino acid sequence were treated as distinct clonotypes. Differential abundance analysis found TCRbeta sequences that were significantly enriched in antigen-responding cells compared with anti-CD3/anti-CD28-activated cells. GLIPH2 clustered TCRs by predicted peptide-MHC specificity, both within individual participants and across merged participant data sets. TCRdb carries this immuneACCESS record with in-frame sequences only. Its versions omit some clonotypes, under half of them owing to an unresolved V gene in the studies checked, with the rest unexplained. Clone size and V and J calls were adopted from that table, with D and trimming inferred from the DNA. In this sample the table shows tens of thousands of clones, approximately 86% of which occur a single time. The ten largest clones represent 1.3% of the sample.

To note about this clone: No antigen is known for it. Qualities for individual bases were not recorded, and no much larger clone is one base off.

Sequences were derived from CD4+ T cells sorted from PBMCs after approximately 20-hour stimulation, sampled from a patient who received antiretroviral therapy. What the cell subset or site label conveys for this sample: CD40L+CD69+ CD4 T cells responding to anti-CD3/anti-CD28 beads, representing the overall repertoire. The clonotype originates from an adult man with HIV who was CMV-seropositive.

The CDR3 here reads CASSQDGTYFPLYNSPLHF. DNA sequence: TGTGCCAGCAGCCAAGATGGGACATACTTCCCCCTTTATAATTCACCCCTCCACTTT. This receptor chain uses TRBV14 and TRBJ1-6; perhaps TRBD1 is the D gene, with 6 bases matching. The CDR3 sequence holds 19 residues, the cysteine and phenylalanine included. Of all the DNA, just the CDR3 is kept, 57 bases in frame from base 1. The germline V gene specifies SGHDN as CDR1 and FVKESK as CDR2. Deletion took 0 bases off V and 4 bases off J, with a span of 19 bases between the germline ends.